A single sample is the source of the 3 T cell receptor beta chains below, sequenced in a study of CD8+ T cells in alopecia areata. Investigators isolated RNA and reverse transcribed it into cDNA to act as the sequencing template. Sequenced by immunoSEQ multiplex PCR; TCRdb stores in-frame clones only, minus some. The table includes fewer than 110,000 clones, approximately 63% detected once. Treatment: oral pan-JAK inhibitor, 5-10 mg twice daily. Here the sequenced sample was CD8+ T cells sorted from blood, taken at approximately week 60, from a patient treated with tofacitinib. These receptors originate from a human donor with alopecia areata.

CDR3 in DNA: TGTGCCAGCTTAGGGACTTCCTACGAGCAGTACTTC. Its translation is CASLGTSYEQYF. V gene TRBV6-6 combines with J gene TRBJ2-7; tentatively, D is TRBD2 (6 bases). Trimming shortened V by 8 bases and J by 1 base, and 9 bases separated the two germline ends. The CDR3 covers 12 residues. Germline CDR1 and CDR2: MNHNY and SVGAGI (reference sequence).

The chain combines TRBV7-9 with TRBJ1-5; D gene ambiguous. The CDR3 extends over 11 amino acids. V gave up 4 bases and J gave up 13 bases, with 11 bases separating them. CDR1 SEHNR and CDR2 FQNEAQ come from the germline V gene (reference sequence). The CDR3 nucleotides read TGTGCCAGCAGCTCGGACGGTACTCAGCATTTT. It specifies CASSSDGTQHF. The full variable domain, with the rest looked up from reference TRBV7-9 and TRBJ1-5, is DTGVSQNPRHKITKRGQNVTFRCDPISEHNRLYWYRQTLGQGPEFLTYFQNEAQLEKSRLLSDRFSAERPKGSFSTLEIQRTEQGDSAMYLCASSSDGTQHFGDGTRLSIL.

The chain is built from TRBV4-1 and TRBJ2-5, with 7 bases lining up with TRBD2. V trimming: 5 bases; J trimming: 5 bases; junction bases outside the gene matches: 11. Germline CDR1 reads MGHRA; CDR2 reads YSYEKL. The CDR3 is 15 residues long. The CDR3 here is CASSFRLARGETQYF. CDR3 nucleotide sequence: TGCGCCAGCAGCTTCCGACTAGCTCGGGGGGAGACCCAGTACTTC.